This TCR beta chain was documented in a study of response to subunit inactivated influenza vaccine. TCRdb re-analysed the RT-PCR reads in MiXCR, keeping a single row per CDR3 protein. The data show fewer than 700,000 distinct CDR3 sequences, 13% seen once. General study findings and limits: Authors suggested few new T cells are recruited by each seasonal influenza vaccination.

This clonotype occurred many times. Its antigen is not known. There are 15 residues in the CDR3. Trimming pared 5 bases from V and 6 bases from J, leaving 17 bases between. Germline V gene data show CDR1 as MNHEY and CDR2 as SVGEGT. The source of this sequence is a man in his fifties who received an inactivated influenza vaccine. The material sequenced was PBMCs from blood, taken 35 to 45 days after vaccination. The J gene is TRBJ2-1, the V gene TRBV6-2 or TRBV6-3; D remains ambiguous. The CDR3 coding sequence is TGTGCCAGCAGTGGCTACCGGTCGCCGGGCAATGAGCAGTTCTTC. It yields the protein CASSGYRSPGNEQFF.